Presented here are 19 T cell receptor beta chains from one specimen sequenced in a study of shared clonotypes between healthy human individuals. Profiled with immunoSEQ multiplex PCR; TCRdb holds only in-frame clones, not every one. In the table there are some 550,000 clones, less than 98% of which are singletons. Sequenced input: naive CD4+ T cells sorted from blood. The subset here: CD45RA+ positively selected. The receptor set was obtained from a woman aged 25-40 years in good health.

V usage is TRBV7-9 and J usage is TRBJ2-7; tentatively, D is TRBD1 (5 bases). V lost 0 bases, J lost 2 bases, and 8 bases lay in between. This CDR3 region has 14 residues. Per the germline V gene, CDR1 is SEHNR and CDR2 is FQNEAQ (reference sequence). The CDR3 DNA is TGTGCCAGCAGCTTAGCGTCGGACACCTACGAGCAGTACTTC. It codes for CASSLASDTYEQYF.

The chain couples TRBV2 to TRBJ2-5; D is possibly TRBD1 (6 bases). CDR3 length equals 15 residues. Germline lookup yields CDR1 SNHLY and CDR2 FYNNEI. Trimming shortened V by 5 bases and J by 2 bases, and 15 bases separated the two germline ends. The CDR3 sequence is CASSYQGIDQETQYF. Here the CDR3 DNA reads TGTGCCAGCAGTTATCAGGGGATCGATCAAGAGACCCAGTACTTC.

CDR3 sequence reads: CTSSQPRQVPPTSGRALYNEQFF. In DNA, the CDR3 is TGCACCAGCAGCCAACCGAGACAGGTTCCTCCCACTAGCGGGAGGGCCCTTTACAATGAGCAGTTCTTC. The V call is TRBV1, the J call TRBJ2-1; TRBD2, the table's D call, lacks a check against the DNA. TRBV1 is a recognized pseudogene. The CDR3 totals 23 residues.

The chain links TRBV15 to TRBJ2-2; the D gene is possibly TRBD1 (6 bases). V was trimmed by 5 bases and J by 5 bases, leaving 9 bases between them. The CDR3 extends over 13 amino acids. Germline values: CDR1 LNHNV, CDR2 YYDKDF (reference sequence). The CDR3 DNA sequence: TGTGCCACCAGCTCTAGGGGGACCGGGGAGCTGTTTTTT. Its translation: CATSSRGTGELFF. Based on the CDR3 plus reference TRBV15 and TRBJ2-2, the full variable domain is DAMVIQNPRYQVTQFGKPVTLSCSQTLNHNVMYWYQQKSSQAPKLLFHYYDKDFNNEADTPDNFQSRRPNTSFCFLDIRSPGLGDTAMYLCATSSRGTGELFFGEGSRLTVL.

The chain combines TRBV30 with TRBJ1-2, with 11 bases that match TRBD1. Germline V gene data show CDR1 as GTSNPN and CDR2 as SVGIG (reference sequence). The length of the CDR3 is 15 residues. J was trimmed by 7 bases and V by 3 bases; bases with no gene match: 10. CDR3 residues: CAWSLVGTGGIGYTF. The CDR3 bases are TGTGCCTGGAGCCTTGTTGGGACAGGGGGAATTGGCTACACCTTC.

As regards this clone: Distinct nucleotide sequences in the sample also encode this CDR3. The chain is built from TRBV28 and TRBJ1-5, with TRBD1 as a possible D gene (5 bases). There are 13 residues in the CDR3. Germline assignment: CDR1 MDHEN and CDR2 SYDVKM. V was trimmed by 6 bases and J by 1 base, leaving 7 bases between them. The chain's CDR3 is CASRRDSNQPQHF. For the CDR3, the DNA is TGTGCCAGCAGACGGGACAGCAATCAGCCCCAGCATTTT.

This chain joins TRBV5-1 and TRBJ1-4; D is unresolved. Germline V CDR1 and CDR2: SGHRS, YFSETQ. The CDR3 runs 14 residues. V was shortened by 2 bases and J by 0 bases, with 5 bases between the two germline ends. The CDR3, as DNA: TGCGCCAGCAGCTTAGATTCAACTAATGAAAAACTGTTTTTT. Translation: CASSLDSTNEKLFF.

The chain is built from TRBV28 and TRBJ2-3; 8 nucleotides align to TRBD2. CDR1 and CDR2 (germline): MDHEN, SYDVKM. CDR3 length: 15 residues. Trimming at V came to 4 bases and at J to 3 bases, leaving 6 bases not matched to a gene. The CDR3 nucleotides read TGTGCCAGCAGTTCCACCGGGACTAGTACAGATACGCAGTATTTT. Its protein is CASSSTGTSTDTQYF. The full variable domain, its missing parts supplied by reference TRBV28 and TRBJ2-3, is DVKVTQSSRYLVKRTGEKVFLECVQDMDHENMFWYRQDPGLGLRLIYFSYDVKMKEKGDIPEGYSVSREKKERFSLILESASTNQTSMYLCASSSTGTSTDTQYFGPGTRLTVL.

This clone was counted once. The rearrangement joins TRBV28 to TRBJ1-5, with a weak D call TRBD1 (5 bases). V lost 5 bases to trimming and J lost 7 bases, with 12 bases between them. This CDR3 has 13 amino acids. From germline, CDR1 is MDHEN and CDR2 SYDVKM. The CDR3 sequence is CASSGARGQPQHF. CDR3 in DNA: TGTGCCAGCAGTGGGGCTCGCGGACAGCCCCAGCATTTT.

CDR3 in DNA: TGTGCCAGTAGTATCGGCAGTACCTTCTCTGGAAACACCATATATTTT. Translating gives CASSIGSTFSGNTIYF. The chain combines TRBV19 with TRBJ1-3, with D unresolved. The CDR3 totals 16 residues. V lost 3 bases and J 0 bases, leaving 12 bases between the germline ends. Germline lookup yields CDR1 LNHDA and CDR2 SQIVND (reference sequence).

The chain employs TRBV5-5 and TRBJ1-2; TRBD1 aligns across 8 bases. V trimming: 1 base; J trimming: 4 bases; junction bases outside the gene matches: 12. The germline CDR1 and CDR2 sequences are SGHKS and YYEKEE (reference sequence). CDR3 length: 17 amino acids. CDR3 residues: CASSLSPGGSSGYGYTF. CDR3 sequence (DNA): TGTGCCAGCAGCTTGTCCCCAGGGGGCAGTAGTGGCTATGGCTACACCTTC.

This chain connects TRBV29-1 to TRBJ2-5; TRBD2 agrees at 14 bases. The DNA end is more similar to TRBJ2-7, so the J call may be wrong. Per germline, CDR1 SQVTM and CDR2 ANQGSEA. This CDR3 spans 17 amino acids. CDR3 DNA: TGCAGCGCCAAGGGACTAGCGGGAGAAGAAATGGGCTACGAGCAGTACTTC. Its protein product is CSAKGLAGEEMGYEQYF.

The V and J genes are TRBV7-8 and TRBJ2-2, with 9 bases fitting TRBD2. Germline V CDR1 and CDR2: SGHVS, FQNEAQ. J was trimmed by 2 bases and V by 5 bases; bases with no gene match: 6. The CDR3 covers 16 residues. The CDR3 protein is CASSSRTSDNTGELFF. The DNA of the CDR3 is TGTGCCAGCAGCAGCCGGACTAGCGATAACACCGGGGAGCTGTTTTTT.

The V call is TRBV28, the J call TRBJ2-1, with 7 positions matching TRBD2. With V trimmed by 4 bases and J by 4 bases, 10 bases remained unmatched. This CDR3 has 16 amino acids. The germline V gene encodes CDR1 MDHEN and CDR2 SYDVKM. In DNA, the CDR3 is TGTGCCAGCAGTTCTCCCGGAGCGGGACCATACAATGAGCAGTTCTTC. Protein product: CASSSPGAGPYNEQFF. The complete variable domain, with remaining parts taken from reference TRBV28 and TRBJ2-1, reads DVKVTQSSRYLVKRTGEKVFLECVQDMDHENMFWYRQDPGLGLRLIYFSYDVKMKEKGDIPEGYSVSREKKERFSLILESASTNQTSMYLCASSSPGAGPYNEQFFGPGTRLTVL.

The CDR3, as DNA: TGTGCCAGCAGCGATAGCGGGAGTTCCTACAATGAGCAGTTCTTC. This codes for CASSDSGSSYNEQFF. V gene TRBV25-1 combines with J gene TRBJ2-1, with 9 positions matching TRBD2. This CDR3 has 15 residues. The germline CDR1 and CDR2 sequences are MGHDK and SYGVNS. Germline trimming cut 6 bases from V and 1 base from J; bases unmatched to any gene: 4.

The V gene is TRBV5-1, the J gene TRBJ1-3; D is ambiguous. The CDR3 is made up of 15 amino acids. From germline, CDR1 is SGHRS and CDR2 YFSETQ. V lost 0 bases and J 3 bases, leaving 10 bases between the germline ends. CDR3 in amino acids: CASSLVVGGGNTIYF. The CDR3 nucleotides are TGCGCCAGCAGCTTGGTGGTTGGAGGTGGAAACACCATATATTTT.

This clone was seen once. V usage is TRBV6-1 and J usage is TRBJ2-7; 8 bases line up with TRBD2. This CDR3 spans 14 amino acids. The germline V gene encodes CDR1 MNHNS and CDR2 SASEGT. J lost 5 bases, V lost 5 bases, and 8 bases had no gene match. CDR3 sequence (DNA): TGTGCCAGCAGTCCCAGCGGGAGTAGGGACGAGCAGTACTTC. Translating it yields CASSPSGSRDEQYF.

The chain couples TRBV7-8 to TRBJ2-2; D may be TRBD1 or TRBD2 (5 bases each). The CDR3 runs 16 residues. Germline CDR1 SGHVS, CDR2 FQNEAQ. V lost 5 bases and J 3 bases, leaving 16 bases between the germline ends. CDR3 amino acids: CASSATGGLDTGELFF. The CDR3 DNA follows: TGTGCCAGCAGCGCTACAGGAGGACTCGACACCGGGGAGCTGTTTTTT.

In the case of this clone: At the DNA level, this CDR3 is encoded by other sequences in the same sample as well. The gene calls are TRBV5-4 and TRBJ2-5; 7 bases map to TRBD2. J was trimmed by 2 bases and V by 0 bases; bases with no gene match: 1. Germline V gene data show CDR1 as SGHNT and CDR2 as YYREEE (reference sequence). The CDR3 is 14 amino acids. The CDR3: CASSLVGGQETQYF. The CDR3, as DNA: TGTGCCAGCAGCTTGGTGGGGGGGCAAGAGACCCAGTACTTC.